The 10 T cell receptor beta chains given below trace back to one sample, sequenced in a study of blood T cell repertoires in COVID-19 (dated by TCRdb to 2018 to 2020). Library method: the immunoSEQ multiplex PCR assay. The table comes from immuneACCESS by way of TCRdb, which keeps in-frame sequences with V and J called. Part of the clones is missing from these tables; in studies checked, under half for an unresolved V gene and the rest for unknown reasons. The sample records under 250,000 clones, around 80% of which are singletons. The biggest ten clones account for 3.4% of the sample. Sequencing was carried out using peripheral blood. The source of these receptors is a woman between 18 and 30 years old with acute or convalescent COVID-19.

The V gene is TRBV27, the J gene TRBJ2-7; 11 bases agree with TRBD2. Losses at the gene ends were 6 bases for V and 0 bases for J; bases not matched to a gene: 10. This CDR3 region has 17 residues. The V gene's germline CDR1 is MNHEY and CDR2 SMNVEV (reference sequence). CDR3 sequence: CASRRPYSGRASYEQYF. The CDR3 DNA reads TGTGCCAGCAGGCGGCCTTATAGCGGGAGGGCCTCCTACGAGCAGTACTTC.

This chain joins TRBV7-2 and TRBJ1-2; D gene uncertain. CDR1 SGHTA and CDR2 FQGNSA come from the germline V gene. The CDR3 loop spans 15 amino acids. V was cut by 1 base and J by 4 bases, with 13 bases left in between. This CDR3 is CASSLVEGDFYGYTF. DNA for the CDR3: TGTGCCAGCAGCTTAGTCGAAGGAGACTTCTATGGCTACACCTTC.

The genes are TRBV25-1 and TRBJ2-5, with D perhaps TRBD1 (5 bases). V lost 4 bases, J lost 0 bases, and 12 bases lay in between. CDR3 length: 15 amino acids. Germline loops: CDR1 MGHDK, CDR2 SYGVNS. CDR3 in amino acids: CASSGRAVYQETQYF. CDR3 DNA sequence: TGTGCCAGCAGTGGCAGGGCCGTGTACCAAGAGACCCAGTACTTC.

This clone was seen a few times. The V and J genes are TRBV11-2 and TRBJ2-1; weak D call: TRBD2 (6 bases). Germline CDR1 reads SGHAT; CDR2 reads FQNNGV. V gave up 1 base and J gave up 5 bases, with 12 bases separating them. The CDR3 consists of 15 residues. CDR3 residues: CASSLVAGPHNEQFF. The DNA of the CDR3 is TGTGCCAGCAGCTTAGTTGCGGGGCCCCACAATGAGCAGTTCTTC.

The rearrangement joins TRBV18 to TRBJ2-7; a possible D gene is TRBD2 (5 bases). The germline V gene has CDR1 KGHSH and CDR2 LQKENI. The V end lost 6 bases, the J end lost 2 bases, and 17 bases lay between the germline ends. The CDR3 spans 15 residues. The CDR3 DNA reads as TGTGCCAGCTCCACAATCACTAGACCCCCCTACGAGCAGTACTTC. This sequence encodes CASSTITRPPYEQYF.

This clone appeared a few times. This chain links TRBV7-8 with TRBJ1-6; 7 positions match TRBD1. Germline V CDR1 and CDR2: SGHVS, FQNEAQ. The CDR3 runs 14 residues. V was pared by 5 bases and J by 5 bases, with 3 bases of the junction left unmatched. This CDR3 reads CASSKGQNNSPLHF. CDR3 nucleotides: TGTGCCAGCAGCAAGGGACAGAATAATTCACCCCTCCACTTT.

V gene TRBV19 combines with J gene TRBJ2-3; TRBD1 agrees at 7 bases. This CDR3 contains 14 residues. With 4 bases clipped from V and 6 bases from J, the junction kept 7 bases outside the gene matches. Germline V gene sequence: CDR1 LNHDA, CDR2 SQIVND (reference sequence). As DNA, the CDR3 is TGTGCCAGTAGTAAGGGACAGACCCCCGATACGCAGTATTTT. Protein product: CASSKGQTPDTQYF.

This chain links TRBV6-5 with TRBJ1-4, with 7 bases that match TRBD1. The CDR3 runs 15 residues. Germline V CDR1 and CDR2: MNHEY, SVGAGI. Unmatched junction bases numbered 9, after V lost 6 bases and J lost 5 bases. In DNA, the CDR3 is TGTGCCAGCAGACCCAGCGACAGGGCAAATGAAAAACTGTTTTTT. Protein product: CASRPSDRANEKLFF.

The chain uses TRBV6-2 or TRBV6-3 and TRBJ2-1; D gene unclear. Germline-derived CDR1 and CDR2 are MNHEY and SVGEGT. This CDR3 spans 12 amino acids. V was cut by 2 bases and J by 7 bases, with 6 bases left in between. The CDR3 loop is CASSYIMNEQFF. The CDR3 DNA follows: TGTGCCAGCAGTTACATCATGAATGAGCAGTTCTTC.

This rearrangement joins TRBV6-4 to TRBJ1-5, with a weak D call TRBD1 (5 bases). V lost 2 bases, J lost 3 bases, and 11 bases lay in between. The CDR3 has 15 amino acids. CDR1 and CDR2 from the germline V gene are MRHNA and SNTAGT. The CDR3 DNA sequence: TGTGCCAGCAGTGACCTGCAGGGTTACAATCAGCCCCAGCATTTT. Its translation is CASSDLQGYNQPQHF.